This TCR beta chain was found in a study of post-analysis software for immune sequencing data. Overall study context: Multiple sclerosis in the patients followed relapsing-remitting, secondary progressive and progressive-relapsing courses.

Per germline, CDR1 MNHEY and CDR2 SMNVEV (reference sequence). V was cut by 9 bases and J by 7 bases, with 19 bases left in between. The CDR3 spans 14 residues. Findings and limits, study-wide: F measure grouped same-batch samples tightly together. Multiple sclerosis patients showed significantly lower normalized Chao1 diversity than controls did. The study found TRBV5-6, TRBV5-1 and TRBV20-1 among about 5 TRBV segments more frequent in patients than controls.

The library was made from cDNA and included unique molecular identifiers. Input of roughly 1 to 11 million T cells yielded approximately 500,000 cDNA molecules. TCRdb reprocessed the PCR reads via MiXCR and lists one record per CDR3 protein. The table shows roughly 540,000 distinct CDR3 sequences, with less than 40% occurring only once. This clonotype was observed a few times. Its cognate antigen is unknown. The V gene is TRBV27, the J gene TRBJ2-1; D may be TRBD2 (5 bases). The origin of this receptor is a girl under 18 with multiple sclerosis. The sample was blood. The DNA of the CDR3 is TGTGCCAGTAGCGCGTGGGGAGTATTGAATGAGCAGTTCTTC. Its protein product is CASSAWGVLNEQFF.